These T cell receptor beta chains were read from a single sample in a study of cytomegalovirus exposure and HLA in healthy donors. Using immunoSEQ multiplex PCR, the repertoire was profiled, and TCRdb retains in-frame clones only, with some absent. Found here are some 65,000 clones, roughly 60% of them singletons; the top ten hold approximately 3%. Sequenced input: PBMCs. The source of these receptors is a young man in good health and CMV-seronegative. The CDR3 runs from the conserved cysteine through the conserved F or W. Each record gives: clone size, V gene, J gene, D gene, CDR3 protein, CDR3 DNA. The D gene is left open where the match is weak. Not all rows give a size; the values are once, few, many and, for expanded clones, a class.

>-|TRBV15|TRBJ1-4|-
CATSSNRATNEKLFF
TGTGCCACCAGCAGTAATCGTGCAACTAATGAAAAACTGTTTTTT
>-|TRBV6-1|TRBJ2-4|-
CASSAGGGAKNIQYF
TGTGCCAGCAGCGCCGGAGGAGGGGCCAAAAACATTCAGTACTTC
>-|TRBV6-1|TRBJ1-2|TRBD1
CASSLTTGNPYGYTF
TGTGCCAGCAGCCTAACGACAGGGAATCCCTATGGCTACACCTTC
>once|TRBV4-1|TRBJ2-1|-
CASSHIYNEQFF
TGCGCCAGCAGCCATATCTACAATGAGCAGTTCTTC
>-|TRBV7-2|TRBJ1-2|-
CASSLASTNYGYTF
TGTGCCAGCAGCTTAGCTAGCACGAACTATGGCTACACCTTC
>few|TRBV9|TRBJ1-1|TRBD1
CASSTGQVNTEAFF
TGTGCCAGCAGCACCGGACAGGTGAACACTGAAGCTTTCTTT
>-|TRBV29-1|TRBJ1-1|TRBD1
CSVGDRETEAFF
TGCAGCGTTGGGGACAGGGAAACTGAAGCTTTCTTT
>-|TRBV5-1|TRBJ2-5|-
CASSLVGGGETQYF
TGCGCCAGCAGCTTGGTTGGGGGCGGTGAGACCCAGTACTTC
>-|TRBV13|TRBJ1-5|-
CASSLTEGQPQHF
TGTGCCAGCAGCTTAACGGAGGGCCAGCCCCAGCATTTT
>-|TRBV6-4|TRBJ1-1|TRBD1
CASSPWGGQGTEAFF
TGTGCCAGCTCACCCTGGGGGGGACAGGGGACTGAAGCTTTCTTT
>-|TRBV6-1|TRBJ2-1|-
CASSDLPGKYNEQFF
TGTGCCAGCAGTGACTTGCCAGGGAAGTACAATGAGCAGTTCTTC
>-|TRBV6-4|TRBJ2-3|-
CASSTGLSTDTQYF
TGTGCCAGCAGTACAGGGTTGAGTACAGATACGCAGTATTTT
>few|TRBV5-1|TRBJ1-5|-
CASSREGNQPQHF
TGCGCCAGCAGCCGAGAGGGAAATCAGCCCCAGCATTTT
>few|TRBV7-9|TRBJ2-5|-
CASSLDISQETQYF
TGTGCCAGCAGCTTAGATATCAGCCAAGAGACCCAGTACTTC
>-|TRBV9|TRBJ2-2|TRBD2
CASSVDAASGRTGRELFF
TGTGCCAGCAGCGTAGACGCGGCTAGCGGGCGAACTGGAAGGGAGCTGTTTTTT
>few|TRBV5-6|TRBJ2-7|-
CASSLRPWQGGHEQYF
TGTGCCAGCAGCTTGCGGCCTTGGCAGGGAGGCCACGAGCAGTACTTC
>-|TRBV5-1|TRBJ2-2|-
CASSLESSLNTGELFF
TGCGCCAGCAGCTTGGAGTCTAGTCTAAACACCGGGGAGCTGTTTTTT
>-|TRBV5-1|TRBJ1-5|-
CASSSAGQSNQPQHF
TGCGCCAGCAGCTCGGCCGGACAGTCCAATCAGCCCCAGCATTTT
>-|TRBV2|TRBJ2-5|-
CASSASMETQYF
TGTGCCAGCAGTGCTAGCATGGAGACCCAGTACTTC
>many|TRBV6-5|TRBJ2-7|-
CASSYSSLGSYEQYF
TGTGCCAGCAGTTACTCGTCCCTAGGCTCCTACGAGCAGTACTTC
>-|TRBV2|TRBJ2-2|TRBD1
CASSSGEIRGRNTGELFF
TGTGCCAGCAGTTCCGGCGAGATCAGGGGGCGCAATACCGGGGAGCTGTTTTTT
>few|TRBV6-1|TRBJ2-7|-
CASSELLPEGEQYF
TGTGCCAGCAGTGAGCTGCTACCGGAGGGCGAGCAGTACTTC